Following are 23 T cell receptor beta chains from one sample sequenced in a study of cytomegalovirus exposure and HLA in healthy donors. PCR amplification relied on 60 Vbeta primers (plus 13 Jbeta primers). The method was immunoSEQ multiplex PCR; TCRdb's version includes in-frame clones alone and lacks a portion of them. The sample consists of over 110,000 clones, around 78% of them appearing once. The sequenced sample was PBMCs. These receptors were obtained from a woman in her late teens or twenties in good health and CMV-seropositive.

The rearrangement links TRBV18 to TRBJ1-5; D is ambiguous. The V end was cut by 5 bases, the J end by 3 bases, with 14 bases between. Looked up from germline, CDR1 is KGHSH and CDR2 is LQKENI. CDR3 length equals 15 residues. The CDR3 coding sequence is TGTGCCAGCTCAACGACGGCAGCGGTCAATCAGCCCCAGCATTTT. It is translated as CASSTTAAVNQPQHF.

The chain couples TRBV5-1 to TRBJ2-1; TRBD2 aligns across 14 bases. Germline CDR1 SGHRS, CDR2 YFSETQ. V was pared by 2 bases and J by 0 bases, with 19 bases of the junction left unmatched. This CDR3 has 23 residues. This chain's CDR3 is CASSFPPISRTSGGTSSYNEQFF. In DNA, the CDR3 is TGCGCCAGCAGCTTTCCGCCCATAAGTAGGACTAGCGGGGGGACGAGCTCCTACAATGAGCAGTTCTTC.

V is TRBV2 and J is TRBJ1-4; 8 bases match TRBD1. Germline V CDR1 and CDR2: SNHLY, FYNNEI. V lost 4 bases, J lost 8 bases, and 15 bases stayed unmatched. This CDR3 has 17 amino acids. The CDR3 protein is CASSGGPQGAALEKLFF. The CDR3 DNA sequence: TGTGCCAGCAGTGGGGGCCCGCAGGGGGCGGCTTTAGAAAAACTGTTTTTT.

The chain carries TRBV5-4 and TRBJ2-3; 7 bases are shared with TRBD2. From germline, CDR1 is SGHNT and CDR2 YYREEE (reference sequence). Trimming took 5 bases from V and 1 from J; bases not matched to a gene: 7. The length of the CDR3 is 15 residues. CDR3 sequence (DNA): TGTGCCAGCAGATTCGGACTAGGCCGCACAGATACGCAGTATTTT. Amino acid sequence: CASRFGLGRTDTQYF.

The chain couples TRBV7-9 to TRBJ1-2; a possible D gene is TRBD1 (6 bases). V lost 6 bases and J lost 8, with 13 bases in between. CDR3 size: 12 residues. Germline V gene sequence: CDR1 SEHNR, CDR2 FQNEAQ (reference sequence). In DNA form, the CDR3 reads TGTGCCAGCAGTCCACAGGGCTGGGGCTACACCTTC. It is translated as CASSPQGWGYTF.

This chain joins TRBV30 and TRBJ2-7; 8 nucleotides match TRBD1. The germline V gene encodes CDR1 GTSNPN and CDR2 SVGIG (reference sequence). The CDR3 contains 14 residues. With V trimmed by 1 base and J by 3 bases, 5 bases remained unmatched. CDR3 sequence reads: CAWSGTGFLYEQYF. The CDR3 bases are TGTGCCTGGAGTGGGACAGGGTTTCTCTACGAGCAGTACTTC. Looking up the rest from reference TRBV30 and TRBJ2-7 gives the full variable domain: SQTIHQWPATLVQPVGSPLSLECTVEGTSNPNLYWYRQAAGRGLQLLFYSVGIGQISSEVPQNLSASRPQDRQFILSSKKLLLSDSGFYLCAWSGTGFLYEQYFGPGTRLTVT.

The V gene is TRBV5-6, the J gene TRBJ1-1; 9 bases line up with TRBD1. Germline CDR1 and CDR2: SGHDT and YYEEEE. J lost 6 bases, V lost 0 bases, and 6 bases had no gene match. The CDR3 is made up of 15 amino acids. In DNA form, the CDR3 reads TGTGCCAGCAGCTTGGTACGGGACAGGGTCTCTGAAGCTTTCTTT. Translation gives CASSLVRDRVSEAFF.

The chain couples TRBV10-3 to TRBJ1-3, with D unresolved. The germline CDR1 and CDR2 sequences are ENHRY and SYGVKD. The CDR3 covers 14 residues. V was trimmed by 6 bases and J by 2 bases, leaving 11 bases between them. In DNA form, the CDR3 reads TGTGCCATCAGCCCCAACGGGGCTGGAAACACCATATATTTT. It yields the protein CAISPNGAGNTIYF.

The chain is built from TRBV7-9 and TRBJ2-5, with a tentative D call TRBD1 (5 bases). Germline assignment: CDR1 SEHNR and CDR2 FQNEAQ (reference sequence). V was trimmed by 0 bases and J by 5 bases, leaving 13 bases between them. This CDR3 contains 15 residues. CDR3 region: CASSLAQGIRETQYF. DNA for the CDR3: TGTGCCAGCAGCTTAGCCCAGGGCATTAGGGAGACCCAGTACTTC.

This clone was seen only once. The CDR3 region has the DNA TGTGCCGGGACTGGCGGTGGAACATCCGGCTACACCTTC. Residues: CAGTGGGTSGYTF. The chain is built from TRBV2 and TRBJ1-2, with D perhaps TRBD1 (5 bases). Germline V lookup: CDR1 SNHLY, CDR2 FYNNEI. Trimming took 11 bases from V and 8 from J, leaving 21 bases between them. This CDR3 is built from 13 residues.

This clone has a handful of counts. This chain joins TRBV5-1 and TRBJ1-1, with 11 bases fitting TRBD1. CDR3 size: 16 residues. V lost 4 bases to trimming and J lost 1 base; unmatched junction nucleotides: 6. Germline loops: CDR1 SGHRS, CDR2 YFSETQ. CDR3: CASSSGQGAGNTEAFF. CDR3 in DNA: TGCGCCAGCAGCAGCGGACAGGGGGCGGGGAACACTGAAGCTTTCTTT.

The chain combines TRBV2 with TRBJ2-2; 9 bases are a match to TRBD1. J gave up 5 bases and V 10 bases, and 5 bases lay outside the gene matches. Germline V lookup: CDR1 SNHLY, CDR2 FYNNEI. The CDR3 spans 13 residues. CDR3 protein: CATGTGLTGELFF. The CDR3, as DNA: TGTGCCACTGGGACAGGGTTGACCGGGGAGCTGTTTTTT.

For the CDR3, the DNA is TGTGCCAGCAGTTTATCCCCGGCTCCTATGGAGGATACGCAGTATTTT. Translating it yields CASSLSPAPMEDTQYF. V is TRBV27 and J is TRBJ2-3, with D unclear. This CDR3 spans 16 amino acids. CDR1 and CDR2 from the germline V gene are MNHEY and SMNVEV (reference sequence). Between the trimmed V and J ends, which lost 0 bases and 6 bases, there was a span of 16 bases.

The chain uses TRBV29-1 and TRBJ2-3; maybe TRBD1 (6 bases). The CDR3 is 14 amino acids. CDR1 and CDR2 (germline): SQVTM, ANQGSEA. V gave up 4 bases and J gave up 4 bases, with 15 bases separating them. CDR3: CSVGQLQGPDTQYF. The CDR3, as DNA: TGCAGCGTTGGACAATTACAGGGACCAGATACGCAGTATTTT.

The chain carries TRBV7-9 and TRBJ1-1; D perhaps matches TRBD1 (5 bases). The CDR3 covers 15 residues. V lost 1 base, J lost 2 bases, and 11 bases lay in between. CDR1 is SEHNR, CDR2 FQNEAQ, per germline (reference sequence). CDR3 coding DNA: TGTGCCAGCAGCTTAGTAGTCGGGACTAACACTGAAGCTTTCTTT. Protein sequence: CASSLVVGTNTEAFF.

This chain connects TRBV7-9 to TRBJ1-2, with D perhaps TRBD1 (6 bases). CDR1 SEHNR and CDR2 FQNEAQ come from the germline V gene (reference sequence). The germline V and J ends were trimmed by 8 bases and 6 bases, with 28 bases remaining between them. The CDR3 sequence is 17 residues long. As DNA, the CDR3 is TGTGCCAGCTACCCGGGGGGCGTGGGGGCGCCTCCGGATGGCTACACCTTC. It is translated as CASYPGGVGAPPDGYTF. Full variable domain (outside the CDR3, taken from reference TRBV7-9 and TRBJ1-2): DTGVSQNPRHKITKRGQNVTFRCDPISEHNRLYWYRQTLGQGPEFLTYFQNEAQLEKSRLLSDRFSAERPKGSFSTLEIQRTEQGDSAMYLCASYPGGVGAPPDGYTFGSGTRLTVV.

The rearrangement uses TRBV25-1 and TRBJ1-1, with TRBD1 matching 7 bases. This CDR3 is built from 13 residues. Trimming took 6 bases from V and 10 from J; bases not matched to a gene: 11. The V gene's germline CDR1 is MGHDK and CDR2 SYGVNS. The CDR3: CASRQIPPGGAFF. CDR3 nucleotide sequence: TGTGCCAGCAGGCAAATTCCCCCAGGGGGAGCTTTCTTT.

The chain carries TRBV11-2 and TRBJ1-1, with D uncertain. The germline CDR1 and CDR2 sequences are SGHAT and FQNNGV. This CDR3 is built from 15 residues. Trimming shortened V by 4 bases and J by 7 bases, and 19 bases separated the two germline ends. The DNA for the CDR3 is TGTGCCAGCAGCTCCGGAGGCGGGGTCGATCTTGAAGCTTTCTTT. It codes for CASSSGGGVDLEAFF. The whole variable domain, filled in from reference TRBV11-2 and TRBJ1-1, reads EAGVAQSPRYKIIEKRQSVAFWCNPISGHATLYWYQQILGQGPKLLIQFQNNGVVDDSQLPKDRFSAERLKGVDSTLKIQPAKLEDSAVYLCASSSGGGVDLEAFFGQGTRLTVV.

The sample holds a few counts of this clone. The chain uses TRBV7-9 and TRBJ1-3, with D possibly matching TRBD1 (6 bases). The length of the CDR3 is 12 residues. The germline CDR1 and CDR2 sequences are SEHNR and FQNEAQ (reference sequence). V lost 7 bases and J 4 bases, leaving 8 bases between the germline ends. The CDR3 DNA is TGTGCCAGCATCAGGGGCGGAAACACCATATATTTT. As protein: CASIRGGNTIYF.

CDR3: CASSLDRLADDGYTF. The CDR3 DNA follows: TGTGCCAGCAGCTTAGATCGCCTAGCGGACGATGGCTACACCTTC. This chain uses TRBV7-8 with TRBJ1-2; no reliable D call. Germline V gene data show CDR1 as SGHVS and CDR2 as FQNEAQ. Between the trimmed V and J ends, which lost 1 base and 6 bases, there was a span of 15 bases. This CDR3 has 15 residues. The full variable domain, its missing parts supplied by reference TRBV7-8 and TRBJ1-2, is GAGVSQSPRYKVAKRGQDVALRCDPISGHVSLFWYQQALGQGPEFLTYFQNEAQLDKSGLPSDRFFAERPEGSVSTLKIQRTQQEDSAVYLCASSLDRLADDGYTFGSGTRLTVV.

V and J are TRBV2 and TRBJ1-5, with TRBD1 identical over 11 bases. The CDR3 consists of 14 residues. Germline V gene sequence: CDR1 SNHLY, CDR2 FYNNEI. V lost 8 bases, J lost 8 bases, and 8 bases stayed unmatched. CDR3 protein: CASSGQGAPKPQHF. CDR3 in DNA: TGTGCCAGCTCTGGACAGGGGGCGCCGAAGCCCCAGCATTTT.

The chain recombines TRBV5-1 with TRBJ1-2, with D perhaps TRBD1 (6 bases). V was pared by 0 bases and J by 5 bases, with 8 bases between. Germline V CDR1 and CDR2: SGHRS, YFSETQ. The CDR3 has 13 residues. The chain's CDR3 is CASSLVDRYGYTF. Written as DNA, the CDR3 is TGCGCCAGCAGCTTGGTGGACAGATATGGCTACACCTTC.

This CDR3 is CASSLSRTGKTNSNQPQHF. The CDR3 DNA follows: TGTGCCAGTAGCCTAAGTAGGACAGGAAAAACAAATAGCAATCAGCCCCAGCATTTT. This chain uses TRBV19 with TRBJ1-5, with 7 nucleotides matching TRBD1. CDR3 length: 19 residues. CDR1 is LNHDA, CDR2 SQIVND, per germline (reference sequence). Trimming removed 6 bases from V and 0 bases from J; junction bases left unmatched: 17.